This record looks at one T cell receptor beta chain sequence and its context. The antigen remains unidentified. Lysates of CMV-infected fibroblasts at around 9.9 ug/mL stimulated these cells. Sorted nonresponding memory CD4+ T cells were CD40L-negative, CD69-negative, CD45RO-high. Donors had CD4+ T cell counts above 400 cells/uL and were CMV-seropositive. Between the trimmed V and J ends, which lost 2 bases and 1 base, there was a span of 9 bases. The CDR3 has 14 residues. CDR1 is KGHSH, CDR2 LQKENI, per germline. This record belongs to a study of persistence of HIV-infected CD4 T cells. At the level of the study: The sample holds CD4+ T cells responsive to CMV or HIV-1 Gag. A median of about 8 years of suppressive ART preceded sampling. Study outcomes and limitations: CMV- and Gag-responding cells had lower TCRbeta richness than CD3/CD28-responding cells.

The immunoSEQ assay was version 4, run in survey mode. Method: immunoSEQ multiplex PCR; TCRdb's copy keeps in-frame clones and lacks some. Of some 28,000 clones listed, around 80% are singletons. The V gene is TRBV18, the J gene TRBJ2-7; D is unclear. This receptor was identified in an adult man with HIV who was CMV-seropositive. The sample here was CD4+ T cells sorted from PBMCs after 18-hour stimulation, taken from a patient who received antiretroviral therapy. DNA for the CDR3: TGTGCCAGCTCACCAGGGGTTTGGTCCTACGAGCAGTACTTC. Protein: CASSPGVWSYEQYF.